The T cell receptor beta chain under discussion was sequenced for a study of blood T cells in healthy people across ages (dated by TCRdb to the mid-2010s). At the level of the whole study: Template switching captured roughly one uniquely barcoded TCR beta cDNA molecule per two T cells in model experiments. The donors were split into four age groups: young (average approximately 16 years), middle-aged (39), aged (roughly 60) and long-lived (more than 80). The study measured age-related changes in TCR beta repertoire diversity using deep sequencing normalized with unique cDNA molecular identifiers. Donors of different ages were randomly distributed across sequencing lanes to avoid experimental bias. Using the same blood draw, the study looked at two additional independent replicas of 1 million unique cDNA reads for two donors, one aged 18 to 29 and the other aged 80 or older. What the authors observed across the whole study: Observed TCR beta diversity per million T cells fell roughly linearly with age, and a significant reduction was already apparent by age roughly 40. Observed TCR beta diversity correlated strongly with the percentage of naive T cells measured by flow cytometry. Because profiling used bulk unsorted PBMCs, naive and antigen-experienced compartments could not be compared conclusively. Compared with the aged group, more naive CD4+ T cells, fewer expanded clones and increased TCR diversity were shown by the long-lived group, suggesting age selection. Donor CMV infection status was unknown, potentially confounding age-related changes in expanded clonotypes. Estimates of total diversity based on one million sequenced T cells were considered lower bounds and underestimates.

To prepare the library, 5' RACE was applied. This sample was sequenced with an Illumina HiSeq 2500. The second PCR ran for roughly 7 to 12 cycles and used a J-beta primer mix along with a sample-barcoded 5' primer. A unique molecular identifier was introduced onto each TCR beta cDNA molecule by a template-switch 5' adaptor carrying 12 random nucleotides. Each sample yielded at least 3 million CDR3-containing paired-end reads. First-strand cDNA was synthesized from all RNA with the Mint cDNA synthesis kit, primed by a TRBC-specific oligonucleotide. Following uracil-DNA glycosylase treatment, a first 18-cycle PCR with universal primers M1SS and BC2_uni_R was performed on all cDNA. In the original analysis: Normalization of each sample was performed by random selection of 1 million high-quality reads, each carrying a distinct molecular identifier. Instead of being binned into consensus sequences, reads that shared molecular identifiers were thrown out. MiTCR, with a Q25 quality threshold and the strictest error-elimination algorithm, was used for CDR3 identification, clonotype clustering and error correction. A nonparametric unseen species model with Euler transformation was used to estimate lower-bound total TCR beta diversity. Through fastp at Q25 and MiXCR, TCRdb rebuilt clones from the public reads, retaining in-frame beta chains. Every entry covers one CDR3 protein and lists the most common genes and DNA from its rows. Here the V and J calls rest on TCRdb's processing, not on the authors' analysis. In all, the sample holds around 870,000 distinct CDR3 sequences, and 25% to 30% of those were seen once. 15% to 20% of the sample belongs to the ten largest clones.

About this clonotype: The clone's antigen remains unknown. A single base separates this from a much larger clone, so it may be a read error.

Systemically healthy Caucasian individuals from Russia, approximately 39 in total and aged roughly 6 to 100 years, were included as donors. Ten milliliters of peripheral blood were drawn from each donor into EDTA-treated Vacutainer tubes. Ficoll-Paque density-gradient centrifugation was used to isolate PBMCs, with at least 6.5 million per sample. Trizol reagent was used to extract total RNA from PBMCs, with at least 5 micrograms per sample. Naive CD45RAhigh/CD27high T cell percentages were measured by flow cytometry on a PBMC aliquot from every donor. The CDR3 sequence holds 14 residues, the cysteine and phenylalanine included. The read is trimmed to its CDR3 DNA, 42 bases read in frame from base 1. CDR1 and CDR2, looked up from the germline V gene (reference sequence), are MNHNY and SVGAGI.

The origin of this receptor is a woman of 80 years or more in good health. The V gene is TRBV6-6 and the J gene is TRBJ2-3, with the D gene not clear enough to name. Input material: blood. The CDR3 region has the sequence CASSPATYTDMQYF. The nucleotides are TGTGCCAGCAGCCCGGCGACCTACACAGATATGCAGTATTTT.